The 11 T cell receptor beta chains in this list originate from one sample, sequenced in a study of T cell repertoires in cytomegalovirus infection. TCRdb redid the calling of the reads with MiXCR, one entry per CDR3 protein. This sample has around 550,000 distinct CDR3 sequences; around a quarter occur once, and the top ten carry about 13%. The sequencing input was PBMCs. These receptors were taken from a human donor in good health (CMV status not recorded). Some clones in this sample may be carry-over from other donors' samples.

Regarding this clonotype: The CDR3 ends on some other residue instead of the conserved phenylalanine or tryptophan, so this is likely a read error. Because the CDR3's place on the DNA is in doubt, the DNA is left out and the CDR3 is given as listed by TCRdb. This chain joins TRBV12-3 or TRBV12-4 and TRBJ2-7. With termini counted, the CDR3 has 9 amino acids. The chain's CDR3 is CASSREPGA.

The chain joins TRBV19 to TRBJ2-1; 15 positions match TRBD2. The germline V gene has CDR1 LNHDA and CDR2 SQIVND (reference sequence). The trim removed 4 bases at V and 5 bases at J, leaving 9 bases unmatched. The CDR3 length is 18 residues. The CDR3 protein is CASSKRTSGRGRDNEQFF. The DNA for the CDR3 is TGTGCCAGTAGTAAACGGACTAGCGGGAGGGGGAGGGACAATGAGCAGTTCTTC.

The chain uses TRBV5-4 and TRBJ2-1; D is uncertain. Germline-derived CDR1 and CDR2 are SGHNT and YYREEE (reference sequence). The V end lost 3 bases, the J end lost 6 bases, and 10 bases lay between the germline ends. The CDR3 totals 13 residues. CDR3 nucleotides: TGTGCCAGCAGCTGGAGTGGTAGCAATGAGCAGTTCTTC. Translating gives CASSWSGSNEQFF. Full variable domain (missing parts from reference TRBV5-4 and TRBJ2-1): ETGVTQSPTHLIKTRGQQVTLRCSSQSGHNTVSWYQQALGQGPQFIFQYYREEENGRGNFPPRFSGLQFPNYSSELNVNALELDDSALYLCASSWSGSNEQFFGPGTRLTVL.

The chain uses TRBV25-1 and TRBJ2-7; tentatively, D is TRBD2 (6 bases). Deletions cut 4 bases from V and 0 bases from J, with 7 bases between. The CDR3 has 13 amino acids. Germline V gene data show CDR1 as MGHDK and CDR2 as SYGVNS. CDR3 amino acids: CASSAGGSYEQYF. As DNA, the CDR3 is TGTGCCAGCAGTGCCGGGGGCTCCTACGAGCAGTACTTC.

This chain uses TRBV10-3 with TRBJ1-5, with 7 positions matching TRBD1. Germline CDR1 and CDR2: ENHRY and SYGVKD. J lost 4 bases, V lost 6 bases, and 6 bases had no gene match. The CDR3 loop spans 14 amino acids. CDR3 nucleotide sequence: TGTGCCATCAGCGCCGGGACAGAGAATCAGCCCCAGCATTTT. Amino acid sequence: CAISAGTENQPQHF.

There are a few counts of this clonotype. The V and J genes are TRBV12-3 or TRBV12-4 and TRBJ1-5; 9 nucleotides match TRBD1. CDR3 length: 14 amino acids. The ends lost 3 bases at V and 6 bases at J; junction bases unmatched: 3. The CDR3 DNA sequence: TGTGCCAGCAGTTTGACAGGGGGAAGTCAGCCCCAGCATTTT. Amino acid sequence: CASSLTGGSQPQHF.

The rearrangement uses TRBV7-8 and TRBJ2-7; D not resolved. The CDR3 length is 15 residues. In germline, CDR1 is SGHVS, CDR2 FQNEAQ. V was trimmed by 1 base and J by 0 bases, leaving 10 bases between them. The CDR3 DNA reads TGTGCCAGCAGCTTAGAGGCCCCCGCCTCCTACGAGCAGTACTTC. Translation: CASSLEAPASYEQYF.

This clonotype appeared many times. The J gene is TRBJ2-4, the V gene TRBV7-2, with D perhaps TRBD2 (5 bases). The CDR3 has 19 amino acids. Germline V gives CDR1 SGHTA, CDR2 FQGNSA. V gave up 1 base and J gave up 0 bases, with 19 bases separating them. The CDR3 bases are TGTGCCAGCAGCTTAGACACGGGGTGGGGAAAACTAGCCAAAAACATTCAGTACTTC. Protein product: CASSLDTGWGKLAKNIQYF. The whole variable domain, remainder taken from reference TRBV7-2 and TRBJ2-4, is GAGVSQSPSNKVTEKGKDVELRCDPISGHTALYWYRQSLGQGLEFLIYFQGNSAPDKSGLPSDRFSAERTGGSVSTLTIQRTQQEDSAVYLCASSLDTGWGKLAKNIQYFGAGTRLSVL.

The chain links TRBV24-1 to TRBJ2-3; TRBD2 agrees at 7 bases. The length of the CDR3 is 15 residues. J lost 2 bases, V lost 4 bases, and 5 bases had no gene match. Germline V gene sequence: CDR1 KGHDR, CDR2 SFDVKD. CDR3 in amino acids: CATSDLLAATDTQYF. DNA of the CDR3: TGTGCCACCAGTGACCTGCTAGCGGCCACAGATACGCAGTATTTT.

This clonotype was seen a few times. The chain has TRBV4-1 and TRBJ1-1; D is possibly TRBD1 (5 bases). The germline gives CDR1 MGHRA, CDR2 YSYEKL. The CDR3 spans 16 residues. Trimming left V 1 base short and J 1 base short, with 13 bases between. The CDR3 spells CASSQGGGKKNTEAFF. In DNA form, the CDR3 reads TGCGCCAGCAGCCAAGGGGGGGGGAAAAAGAACACTGAAGCTTTCTTT.

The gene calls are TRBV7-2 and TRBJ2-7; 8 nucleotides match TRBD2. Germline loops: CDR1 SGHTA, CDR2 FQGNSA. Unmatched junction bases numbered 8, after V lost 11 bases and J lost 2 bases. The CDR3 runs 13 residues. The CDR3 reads CAVPSGGAYEQYF. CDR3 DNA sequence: TGTGCCGTCCCCTCCGGGGGGGCCTACGAGCAGTACTTC.